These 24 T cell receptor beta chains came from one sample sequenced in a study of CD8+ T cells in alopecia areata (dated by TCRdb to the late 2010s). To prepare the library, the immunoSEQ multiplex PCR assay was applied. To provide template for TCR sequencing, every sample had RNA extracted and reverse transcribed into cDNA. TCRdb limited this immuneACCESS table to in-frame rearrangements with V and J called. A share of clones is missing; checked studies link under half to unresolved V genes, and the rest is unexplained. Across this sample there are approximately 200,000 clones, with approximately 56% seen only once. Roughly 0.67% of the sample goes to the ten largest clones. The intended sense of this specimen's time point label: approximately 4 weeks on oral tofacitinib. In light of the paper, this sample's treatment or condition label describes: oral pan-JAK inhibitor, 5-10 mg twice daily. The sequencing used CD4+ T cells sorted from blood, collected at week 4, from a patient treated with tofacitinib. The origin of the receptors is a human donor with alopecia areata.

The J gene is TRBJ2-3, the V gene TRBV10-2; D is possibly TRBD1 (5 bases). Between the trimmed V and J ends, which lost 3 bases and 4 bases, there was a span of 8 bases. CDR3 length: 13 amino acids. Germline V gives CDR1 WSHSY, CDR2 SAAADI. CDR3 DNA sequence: TGCGCCAGCAGTGATTGGGGCCCAGATACGCAGTATTTT. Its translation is CASSDWGPDTQYF.

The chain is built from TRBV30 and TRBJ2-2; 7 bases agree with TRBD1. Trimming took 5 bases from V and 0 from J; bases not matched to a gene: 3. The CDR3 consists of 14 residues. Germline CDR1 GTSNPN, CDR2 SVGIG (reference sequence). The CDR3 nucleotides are TGTGCCTGGGTTGGACAGGCGAACACCGGGGAGCTGTTTTTT. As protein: CAWVGQANTGELFF.

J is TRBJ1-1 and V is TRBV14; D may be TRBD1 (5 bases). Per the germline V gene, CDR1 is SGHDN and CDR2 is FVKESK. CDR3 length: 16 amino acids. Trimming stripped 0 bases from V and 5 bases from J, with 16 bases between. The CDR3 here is CASSQDRQGAGTEAFF. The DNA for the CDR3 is TGTGCCAGCAGCCAAGATCGCCAAGGGGCAGGAACTGAAGCTTTCTTT.

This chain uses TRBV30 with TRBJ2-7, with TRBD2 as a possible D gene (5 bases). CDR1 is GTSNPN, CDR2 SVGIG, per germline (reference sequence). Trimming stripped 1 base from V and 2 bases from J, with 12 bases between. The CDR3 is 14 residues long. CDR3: CAWSGGASPYEQYF. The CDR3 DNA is TGTGCCTGGAGTGGGGGAGCGTCCCCCTACGAGCAGTACTTC.

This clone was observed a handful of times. CDR3 in DNA: TGTGCCAGCAGCTCCGGGACAGCCGTTCTGGAGACCCAGTACTTC. This gives the protein CASSSGTAVLETQYF. The chain is built from TRBV7-8 and TRBJ2-5; 7 nucleotides line up with TRBD1. The V and J ends lost 4 bases and 5 bases, in that order; junction bases with no gene match: 10. CDR3 length: 15 amino acids. Germline-derived CDR1 and CDR2 are SGHVS and FQNEAQ. The complete variable domain, with remaining parts taken from reference TRBV7-8 and TRBJ2-5, reads GAGVSQSPRYKVAKRGQDVALRCDPISGHVSLFWYQQALGQGPEFLTYFQNEAQLDKSGLPSDRFFAERPEGSVSTLKIQRTQQEDSAVYLCASSSGTAVLETQYFGPGTRLLVL.

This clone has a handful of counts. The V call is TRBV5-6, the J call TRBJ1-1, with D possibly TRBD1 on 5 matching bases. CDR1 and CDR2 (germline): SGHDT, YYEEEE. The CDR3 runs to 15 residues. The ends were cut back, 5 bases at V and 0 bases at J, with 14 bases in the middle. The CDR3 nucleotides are TGTGCCAGCAGGCCCCGACAGATCATGAACACTGAAGCTTTCTTT. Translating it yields CASRPRQIMNTEAFF.

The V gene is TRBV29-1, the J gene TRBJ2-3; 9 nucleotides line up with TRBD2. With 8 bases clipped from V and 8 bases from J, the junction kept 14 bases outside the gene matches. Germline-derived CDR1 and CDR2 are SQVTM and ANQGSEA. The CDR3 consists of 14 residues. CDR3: CSSLRLAGMTTQYF. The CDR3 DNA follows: TGCAGCAGCCTGAGGCTAGCGGGAATGACTACGCAGTATTTT.

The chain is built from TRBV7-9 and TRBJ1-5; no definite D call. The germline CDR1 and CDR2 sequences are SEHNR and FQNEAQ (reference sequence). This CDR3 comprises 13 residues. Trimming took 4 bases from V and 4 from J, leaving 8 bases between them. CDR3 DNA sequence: TGTGCCAGCAGCTCCCAGGAGAATCAGCCCCAGCATTTT. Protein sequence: CASSSQENQPQHF.

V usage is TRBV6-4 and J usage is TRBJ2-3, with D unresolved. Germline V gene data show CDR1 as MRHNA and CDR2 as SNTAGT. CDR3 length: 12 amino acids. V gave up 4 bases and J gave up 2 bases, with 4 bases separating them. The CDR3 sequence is CASSAFTDTQYF. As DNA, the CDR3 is TGTGCCAGCAGTGCTTTCACAGATACGCAGTATTTT.

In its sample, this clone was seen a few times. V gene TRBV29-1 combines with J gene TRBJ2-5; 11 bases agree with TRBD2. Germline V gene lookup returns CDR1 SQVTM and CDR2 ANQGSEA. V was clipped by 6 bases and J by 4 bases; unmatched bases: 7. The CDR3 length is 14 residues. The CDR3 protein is CSVHTSGRGETQYF. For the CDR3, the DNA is TGCAGCGTACACACTAGCGGGAGAGGAGAGACCCAGTACTTC.

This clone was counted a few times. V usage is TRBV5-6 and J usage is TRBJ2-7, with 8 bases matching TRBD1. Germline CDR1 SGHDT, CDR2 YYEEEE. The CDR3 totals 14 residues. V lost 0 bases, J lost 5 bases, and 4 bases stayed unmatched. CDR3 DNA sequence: TGTGCCAGCAGCTTGGTCGCAGGGGGCAACGAGCAGTACTTC. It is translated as CASSLVAGGNEQYF. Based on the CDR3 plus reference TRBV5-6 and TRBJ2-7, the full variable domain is DAGVTQSPTHLIKTRGQQVTLRCSPKSGHDTVSWYQQALGQGPQFIFQYYEEEERQRGNFPDRFSGHQFPNYSSELNVNALLLGDSALYLCASSLVAGGNEQYFGPGTRLTVT.

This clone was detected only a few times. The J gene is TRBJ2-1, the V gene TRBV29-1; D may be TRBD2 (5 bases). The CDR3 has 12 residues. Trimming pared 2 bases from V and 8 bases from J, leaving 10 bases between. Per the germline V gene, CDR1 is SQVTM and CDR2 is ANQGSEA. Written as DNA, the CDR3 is TGCAGCGTTGAACGACTACATGATGAGCAGTTCTTC. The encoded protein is CSVERLHDEQFF.

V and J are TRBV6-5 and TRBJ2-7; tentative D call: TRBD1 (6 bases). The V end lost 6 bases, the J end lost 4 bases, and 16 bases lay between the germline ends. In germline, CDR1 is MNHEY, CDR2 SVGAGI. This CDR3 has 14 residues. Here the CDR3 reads CASRIQGNQYEQYF. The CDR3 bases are TGTGCCAGCAGGATACAGGGCAACCAGTACGAGCAGTACTTC.

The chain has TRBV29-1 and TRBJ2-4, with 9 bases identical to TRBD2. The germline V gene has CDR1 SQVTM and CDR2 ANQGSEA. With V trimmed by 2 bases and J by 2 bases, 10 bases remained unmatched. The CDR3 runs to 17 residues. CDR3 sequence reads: CSVERRSGSGSKNIQYF. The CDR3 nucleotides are TGCAGCGTTGAACGTCGTAGCGGGAGTGGTTCCAAAAACATTCAGTACTTC.

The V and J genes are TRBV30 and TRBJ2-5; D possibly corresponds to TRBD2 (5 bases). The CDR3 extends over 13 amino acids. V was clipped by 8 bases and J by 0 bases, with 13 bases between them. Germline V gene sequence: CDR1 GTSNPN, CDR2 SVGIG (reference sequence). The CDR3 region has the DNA TGTGCCCCTCAGCGGCAGCACCAAGAGACCCAGTACTTC. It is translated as CAPQRQHQETQYF.

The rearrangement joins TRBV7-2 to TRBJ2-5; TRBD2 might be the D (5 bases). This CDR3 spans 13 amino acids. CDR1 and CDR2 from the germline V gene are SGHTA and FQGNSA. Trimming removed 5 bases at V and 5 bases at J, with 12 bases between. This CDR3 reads CASSPTGGETQYF. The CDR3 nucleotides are TGTGCCAGCAGCCCTACGGGCGGGGAGACCCAGTACTTC.

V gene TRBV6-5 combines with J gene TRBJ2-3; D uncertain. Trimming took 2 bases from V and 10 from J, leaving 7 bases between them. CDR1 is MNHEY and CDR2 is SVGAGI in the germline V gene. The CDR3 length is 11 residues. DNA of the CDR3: TGTGCCAGCAGTTACGTCTTGCCGCAGTATTTT. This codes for CASSYVLPQYF.

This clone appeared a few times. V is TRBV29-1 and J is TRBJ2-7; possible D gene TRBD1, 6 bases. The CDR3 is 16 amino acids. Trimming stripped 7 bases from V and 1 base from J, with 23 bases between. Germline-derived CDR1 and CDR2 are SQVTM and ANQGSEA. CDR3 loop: CSAQGEGTNLSYEQYF. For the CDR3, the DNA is TGCAGCGCCCAAGGAGAGGGGACAAACCTTTCCTACGAGCAGTACTTC.

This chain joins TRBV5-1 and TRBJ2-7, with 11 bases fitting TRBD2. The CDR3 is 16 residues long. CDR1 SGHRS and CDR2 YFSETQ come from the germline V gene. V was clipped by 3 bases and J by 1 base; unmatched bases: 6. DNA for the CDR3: TGCGCCAGCAGCTCACAGGGACTAGCGGAATCCTACGAGCAGTACTTC. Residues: CASSSQGLAESYEQYF.

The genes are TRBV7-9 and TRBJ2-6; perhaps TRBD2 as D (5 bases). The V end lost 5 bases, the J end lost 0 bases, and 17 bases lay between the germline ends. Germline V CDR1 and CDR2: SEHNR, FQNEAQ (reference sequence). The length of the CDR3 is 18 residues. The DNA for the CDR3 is TGTGCCAGCAGCCAGGACTCCCAATTTATCTCTGGGGCCAACGTCCTGACTTTC. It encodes CASSQDSQFISGANVLTF.

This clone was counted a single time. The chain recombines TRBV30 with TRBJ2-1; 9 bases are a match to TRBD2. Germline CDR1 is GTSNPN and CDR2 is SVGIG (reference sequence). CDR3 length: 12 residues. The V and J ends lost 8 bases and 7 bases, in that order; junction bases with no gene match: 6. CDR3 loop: CARVAGVNEQFF. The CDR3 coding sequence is TGTGCCCGGGTAGCGGGAGTAAATGAGCAGTTCTTC.

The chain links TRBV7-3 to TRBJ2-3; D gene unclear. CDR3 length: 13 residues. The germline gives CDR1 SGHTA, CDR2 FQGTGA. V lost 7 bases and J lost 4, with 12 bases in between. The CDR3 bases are TGTGCCAGCACCCTAACTGAATCAGATACGCAGTATTTT. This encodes CASTLTESDTQYF.

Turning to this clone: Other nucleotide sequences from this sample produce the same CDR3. The CDR3 nucleotides read TGCGCCAGCAGCTCCGGACTAGCGGCTTACAATGAGCAGTTCTTC. This gives the protein CASSSGLAAYNEQFF. The chain employs TRBV5-1 and TRBJ2-1, with TRBD2 matching over 10 bases. V lost 3 bases, J lost 4 bases, and 4 bases stayed unmatched. The germline V gene has CDR1 SGHRS and CDR2 YFSETQ. This CDR3 is 15 amino acids long.

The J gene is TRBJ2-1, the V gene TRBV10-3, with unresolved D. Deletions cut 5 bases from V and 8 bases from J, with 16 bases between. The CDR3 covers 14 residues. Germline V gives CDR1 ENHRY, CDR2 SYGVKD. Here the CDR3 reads CAISLRTDADEQFF. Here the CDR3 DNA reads TGTGCCATCAGTCTTCGGACCGACGCCGATGAGCAGTTCTTC.